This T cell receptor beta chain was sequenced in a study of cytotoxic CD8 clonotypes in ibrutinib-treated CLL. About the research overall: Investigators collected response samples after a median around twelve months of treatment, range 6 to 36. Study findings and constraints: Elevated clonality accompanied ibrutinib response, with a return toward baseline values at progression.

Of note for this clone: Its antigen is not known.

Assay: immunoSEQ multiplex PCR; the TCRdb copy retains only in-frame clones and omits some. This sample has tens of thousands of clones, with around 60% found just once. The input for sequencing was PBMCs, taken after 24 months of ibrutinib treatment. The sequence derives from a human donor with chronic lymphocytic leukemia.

Here the CDR3 reads CASRITRGASYEQYF. The CDR3 bases are TGTGCCAGCCGCATTACAAGAGGCGCCTCCTACGAGCAGTACTTC. The chain carries TRBV7-8 and TRBJ2-7; no definite D call. Germline V gene lookup returns CDR1 SGHVS and CDR2 FQNEAQ. The CDR3 covers 15 residues. V dropped 8 bases and J dropped 0 bases, with 17 bases sitting between them.